The clone carrying this T cell receptor beta chain was observed once. The assay was immunoSEQ multiplex PCR, and TCRdb's table has in-frame clones only and misses some. The sample has over 400,000 clones, around 92% seen once. Germline V gene data show CDR1 as SGHVS and CDR2 as FQNEAQ. V gave up 7 bases and J gave up 0 bases; unmatched junction bases: 9. CDR3 length: 16 residues. This sample was included in a study of Ad26.COV2.S vaccination and SARS-CoV-2 variants. Treatment denoted: over 15 received Ad26.COV2.S at low or high dose, single or two shots; about five received placebo; per-sample allocation not given. Sampling occurred on day 63 after the first vaccine or placebo injection. At a Boston site, the person donating was an adult of 18-55 years.

J is TRBJ1-3 and V is TRBV7-8; 7 nucleotides align to TRBD1. This material consisted of peripheral blood, taken in a trial of Ad26.COV2.S vaccine versus placebo. This clonotype was obtained from a person aged 18-60 years who received the Ad26.COV2.S COVID-19 vaccine or a placebo. CDR3 in amino acids: CASTPSGQTSGNTIYF. As DNA, the CDR3 is TGTGCCAGCACCCCATCGGGACAGACCTCTGGAAACACCATATATTTT. Using reference TRBV7-8 and TRBJ1-3 for the parts outside the CDR3, the full variable domain is GAGVSQSPRYKVAKRGQDVALRCDPISGHVSLFWYQQALGQGPEFLTYFQNEAQLDKSGLPSDRFFAERPEGSVSTLKIQRTQQEDSAVYLCASTPSGQTSGNTIYFGEGSWLTVV.